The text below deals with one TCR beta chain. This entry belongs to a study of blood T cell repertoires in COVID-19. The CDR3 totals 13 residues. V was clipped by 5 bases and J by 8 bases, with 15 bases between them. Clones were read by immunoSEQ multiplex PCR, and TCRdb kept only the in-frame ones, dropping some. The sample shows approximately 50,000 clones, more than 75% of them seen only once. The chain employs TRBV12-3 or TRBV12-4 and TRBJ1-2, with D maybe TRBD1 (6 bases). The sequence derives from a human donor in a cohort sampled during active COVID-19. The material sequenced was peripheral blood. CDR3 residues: CASSRDTDSGYTF. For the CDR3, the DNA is TGTGCCAGCAGTCGGGACACAGATTCCGGCTACACCTTC.